These 30 T cell receptor beta chains were sequenced from one sample in a study of T cell changes during pregnancy in multiple sclerosis. The protocol was immunoSEQ multiplex PCR, while the TCRdb copy is restricted to in-frame clones and leaves out a portion. Among under 90,000 clones listed, 94% were seen once. The source material was peripheral blood, sampled in the second trimester of pregnancy. Receptors were obtained from a female donor in good health, enrolled as a control in a pregnancy study.

The V and J genes are TRBV7-6 and TRBJ2-7; 7 nucleotides agree with TRBD1. The CDR3 is made up of 14 amino acids. Germline V CDR1 and CDR2: SGHVS, FNYEAQ. The ends lost 5 bases at V and 1 base at J; junction bases unmatched: 5. CDR3 sequence: CASSPWDSSYEQYF. The CDR3 nucleotides are TGTGCCAGCAGCCCGTGGGACAGTTCCTACGAGCAGTACTTC.

The V and J genes are TRBV9 and TRBJ2-1, with D maybe TRBD1 (6 bases). This CDR3 comprises 15 residues. Trimming took off 0 bases at V and 4 bases at J, with 11 bases between the two ends. Germline assignment: CDR1 SGDLS and CDR2 YYNGEE. The CDR3 loop reads CASSVEGTGYNEQFF. The CDR3 DNA follows: TGTGCCAGCAGCGTAGAGGGAACAGGGTACAATGAGCAGTTCTTC. The full variable domain, completed using reference TRBV9 and TRBJ2-1, is DSGVTQTPKHLITATGQRVTLRCSPRSGDLSVYWYQQSLDQGLQFLIQYYNGEERAKGNILERFSAQQFPDLHSELNLSSLELGDSALYFCASSVEGTGYNEQFFGPGTRLTVL.

The chain recombines TRBV2 with TRBJ1-5; D not resolved. The CDR3 covers 14 residues. V lost 6 bases and J 2 bases, leaving 11 bases between the germline ends. The V gene's germline CDR1 is SNHLY and CDR2 FYNNEI. The CDR3 bases are TGTGCCAGCAGGGCCGGAGCAGGCAATCAGCCCCAGCATTTT. Encoded protein: CASRAGAGNQPQHF.

The V and J genes are TRBV2 and TRBJ2-7, with D possibly being TRBD2 (5 bases). The length of the CDR3 is 13 residues. V dropped 4 bases and J dropped 5 bases, with 12 bases sitting between them. CDR1 is SNHLY and CDR2 is FYNNEI in the germline V gene. DNA for the CDR3: TGTGCCAGCAGTGTAGTGGGAGACAACGAGCAGTACTTC. It encodes CASSVVGDNEQYF.

The V call is TRBV4-1, the J call TRBJ2-3, with D tentatively TRBD2 (9 bases). Germline CDR1 and CDR2: MGHRA and YSYEKL. The CDR3 covers 21 residues. V was trimmed by 4 bases and J by 0 bases, leaving 29 bases between them. The CDR3 DNA reads as TGCGCCAGCAGCCTCAGACAGGGGCGAAGTCTAGCGGGATCTAGCACAGATACGCAGTATTTT. It specifies CASSLRQGRSLAGSSTDTQYF.

The chain uses TRBV5-5 and TRBJ2-7, with TRBD1 matching 11 bases. Trimming took 1 base from V and 5 from J; bases not matched to a gene: 5. Germline V CDR1 and CDR2: SGHKS, YYEKEE (reference sequence). The CDR3 sequence is 15 residues long. In DNA form, the CDR3 reads TGTGCCAGCAGCTTGTTTGGGACAGGGGGGAACGAGCAGTACTTC. Translated, it gives CASSLFGTGGNEQYF.

The chain employs TRBV6-6 and TRBJ2-3; D is unresolved. Trimming took off 5 bases at V and 6 bases at J, with 9 bases between the two ends. This CDR3 spans 12 amino acids. Germline CDR1 and CDR2: MNHNY and SVGAGI (reference sequence). This chain's CDR3 is CASSRLVDTQYF. The CDR3 region has the DNA TGTGCCAGCAGTCGACTTGTGGATACGCAGTATTTT.

This clone appeared once. The chain has TRBV15 and TRBJ1-1; D perhaps matches TRBD1 (6 bases). Between the trimmed V and J ends, which lost 0 bases and 8 bases, there was a span of 13 bases. The CDR3 loop spans 14 amino acids. Germline V gene data show CDR1 as LNHNV and CDR2 as YYDKDF (reference sequence). CDR3 bases: TGTGCCACCAGCAGAGAAGGGGGGGCCAGGGAAGCTTTCTTT. Translating gives CATSREGGAREAFF.

The chain links TRBV2 to TRBJ2-3; TRBD2 might be the D (6 bases). Germline V lookup: CDR1 SNHLY, CDR2 FYNNEI. The CDR3 spans 12 residues. V was trimmed by 3 bases and J by 6 bases, leaving 7 bases between them. The CDR3 DNA reads TGTGCCAGCAGTGAGGCGGGGGATACGCAGTATTTT. Its translation is CASSEAGDTQYF.

V is TRBV28 and J is TRBJ2-7, with a weak D call TRBD2 (5 bases). In germline, CDR1 is MDHEN, CDR2 SYDVKM. V lost 3 bases and J lost 6, with 12 bases in between. The length of the CDR3 is 13 residues. DNA for the CDR3: TGTGCCAGCAGTTTGCCCGGGGTGGGCGAGCAGTACTTC. Translating gives CASSLPGVGEQYF.

V usage is TRBV9 and J usage is TRBJ2-5; unclear D gene. The CDR3 has 15 amino acids. Germline CDR1 reads SGDLS; CDR2 reads YYNGEE. V lost 0 bases to trimming and J lost 2 bases, with 11 bases between them. CDR3 amino acids: CASSVAPASQETQYF. CDR3 in DNA: TGTGCCAGCAGCGTAGCGCCAGCGAGTCAAGAGACCCAGTACTTC.

This chain connects TRBV19 to TRBJ2-1; the match to TRBD2 covers 14 bases. The CDR3 extends over 16 amino acids. V shed 1 base, J shed 6 bases, and the junction held 2 bases outside the gene matches. Germline CDR1 reads LNHDA; CDR2 reads SQIVND (reference sequence). This CDR3 reads CASSIGLAGGSNEQFF. CDR3 nucleotide sequence: TGTGCCAGTAGTATAGGACTAGCGGGAGGGAGCAATGAGCAGTTCTTC.

This clone was seen a few times. The chain recombines TRBV20-1 with TRBJ1-1; no firm D call. CDR1 DFQATT and CDR2 SNEGSKA come from the germline V gene (reference sequence). This CDR3 comprises 11 residues. V gave up 3 bases and J gave up 6 bases, with 8 bases separating them. CDR3 sequence: CSASKAAEAFF. CDR3 in DNA: TGCAGTGCTAGCAAAGCCGCTGAAGCTTTCTTT.

This rearrangement joins TRBV5-1 to TRBJ1-6; tentatively, D is TRBD1 (5 bases). There are 15 residues in the CDR3. The ends were cut back, 1 base at V and 7 bases at J, with 12 bases in the middle. From germline, CDR1 is SGHRS and CDR2 YFSETQ. The CDR3 region has the DNA TGCGCCAGCAGCTTGAGTGGCAGGGTGAATTCACCCCTCCACTTT. Protein: CASSLSGRVNSPLHF.

The chain recombines TRBV10-3 with TRBJ2-5, with a weak D call TRBD1 (6 bases). The CDR3 extends over 14 amino acids. The V end lost 7 bases, the J end lost 5 bases, and 17 bases lay between the germline ends. The germline CDR1 and CDR2 sequences are ENHRY and SYGVKD. Here the CDR3 DNA reads TGTGCCATCACCCCGGACAGAAGTTGGGAGACCCAGTACTTC. Its translation is CAITPDRSWETQYF.

The chain is built from TRBV10-3 and TRBJ2-3; 8 nucleotides agree with TRBD1. The CDR3 covers 16 residues. The germline CDR1 and CDR2 sequences are ENHRY and SYGVKD. The J segment lost 0 bases and the V segment lost 0 bases, leaving 2 bases of the junction unmatched. DNA of the CDR3: TGTGCCATCAGTGAGTCTGGGACAGGCAGCACAGATACGCAGTATTTT. Its translation is CAISESGTGSTDTQYF.

This chain joins TRBV28 and TRBJ2-1; D may be TRBD1 (6 bases). The CDR3 sequence is 15 residues long. Trimming cost V 8 bases and J 7 bases, with 21 bases left between them. The germline V gene encodes CDR1 MDHEN and CDR2 SYDVKM. DNA of the CDR3: TGTGCCAGCTTTTCTCCTCAGGGGTTAAGGAATGAGCAGTTCTTC. Its protein is CASFSPQGLRNEQFF. Full variable domain (outside the CDR3, taken from reference TRBV28 and TRBJ2-1): DVKVTQSSRYLVKRTGEKVFLECVQDMDHENMFWYRQDPGLGLRLIYFSYDVKMKEKGDIPEGYSVSREKKERFSLILESASTNQTSMYLCASFSPQGLRNEQFFGPGTRLTVL.

CDR3 sequence (DNA): TGTGCCAGCAAGGAGGGGGAAGCTTTCTTT. Amino acids: CASKEGEAFF. The genes are TRBV28 and TRBJ1-1; a weak D match, TRBD1 (5 bases). Germline V CDR1 and CDR2: MDHEN, SYDVKM. V lost 7 bases and J 8 bases, leaving 8 bases between the germline ends. The CDR3 runs 10 residues.

The chain combines TRBV28 with TRBJ2-5; possible D gene TRBD2, 5 bases. This CDR3 is built from 15 residues. Trimming removed 3 bases from V and 1 base from J, with 12 bases in between. Germline values: CDR1 MDHEN, CDR2 SYDVKM. CDR3 in amino acids: CASSFSGKGQETQYF. In DNA form, the CDR3 reads TGTGCCAGCAGTTTCTCGGGAAAAGGCCAAGAGACCCAGTACTTC.

This clone was detected once. This chain connects TRBV6-6 to TRBJ1-6; no reliable D call. From germline, CDR1 is MNHNY and CDR2 SVGAGI (reference sequence). The CDR3 has 15 amino acids. Deletions cut 2 bases from V and 9 bases from J, with 14 bases between. CDR3 coding DNA: TGTGCCAGCAGTTACGAAGGGAGCCGTGGTTCACCCCTCCACTTT. Its protein product is CASSYEGSRGSPLHF.

V and J are TRBV4-2 and TRBJ2-7, with 11 bases identical to TRBD2. Germline V lookup: CDR1 LGHNA, CDR2 YNFKEQ. CDR3 length: 17 amino acids. V was clipped by 4 bases and J by 5 bases; unmatched bases: 13. The CDR3 reads CASSLRPLAGGAHEQYF. CDR3 DNA sequence: TGTGCCAGCAGCCTTAGGCCTCTAGCGGGAGGAGCCCACGAGCAGTACTTC.

The V gene is TRBV25-1, the J gene TRBJ2-5; no clear D gene. Trimming shortened V by 3 bases and J by 6 bases, and 5 bases separated the two germline ends. The CDR3 has 11 residues. Germline lookup yields CDR1 MGHDK and CDR2 SYGVNS. CDR3 bases: TGTGCCAGCAGTGATAAAAAGACCCAGTACTTC. Its protein is CASSDKKTQYF.

This chain connects TRBV5-1 to TRBJ2-5, with 9 positions matching TRBD1. Germline CDR1 SGHRS, CDR2 YFSETQ. Trimming removed 7 bases from V and 3 bases from J; junction bases left unmatched: 10. CDR3 length: 15 amino acids. CDR3 amino acids: CASSPPGQGEETQYF. As DNA, the CDR3 is TGCGCCAGCTCCCCACCGGGACAGGGAGAAGAGACCCAGTACTTC.

This chain connects TRBV9 to TRBJ2-2, with a weak D call TRBD2 (6 bases). The CDR3 has 13 residues. Trimming pared 0 bases from V and 6 bases from J, leaving 6 bases between. The V gene's germline CDR1 is SGDLS and CDR2 YYNGEE. CDR3 sequence reads: CASSVGGAGELFF. The CDR3 DNA is TGTGCCAGCAGCGTAGGGGGGGCCGGGGAGCTGTTTTTT.

This chain joins TRBV25-1 and TRBJ2-2; 11 nucleotides match TRBD1. The CDR3 spans 14 residues. Germline lookup yields CDR1 MGHDK and CDR2 SYGVNS. J lost 6 bases, V lost 7 bases, and 4 bases had no gene match. The CDR3 nucleotides read TGTGCCAGCATAGCGGACAGGGGGCCCGGGGAGCTGTTTTTT. As protein: CASIADRGPGELFF.

The chain combines TRBV6-1 with TRBJ2-7; the D gene is possibly TRBD2 (7 bases). Germline CDR1 MNHNS, CDR2 SASEGT. The CDR3 runs to 14 residues. V gave up 5 bases and J gave up 5 bases, with 16 bases separating them. CDR3 DNA: TGTGCCAGCAGTACCCGGGGGGCCCGCGACGAGCAGTACTTC. Its protein product is CASSTRGARDEQYF.

This sequence joins TRBV29-1 and TRBJ1-1; 9 bases align to TRBD1. The CDR3 runs to 14 residues. Germline loops: CDR1 SQVTM, CDR2 ANQGSEA. V lost 8 bases to trimming and J lost 5 bases; unmatched junction nucleotides: 12. This chain's CDR3 is CSIRSSTGGTEAFF. The DNA of the CDR3 is TGCAGCATCCGCTCGTCGACAGGGGGGACTGAAGCTTTCTTT.

The CDR3: CASSSSGRAPREQFF. The CDR3 region has the DNA TGCGCCAGCAGCTCTAGCGGGAGGGCCCCACGAGAGCAGTTCTTC. V is TRBV5-1 and J is TRBJ2-1; 12 positions agree with TRBD2. With 3 bases clipped from V and 10 bases from J, the junction kept 8 bases outside the gene matches. CDR1 and CDR2 from the germline V gene are SGHRS and YFSETQ. The CDR3 has 15 residues.

The V and J genes are TRBV13 and TRBJ2-7, with TRBD2 matching over 10 bases. Per germline, CDR1 PRHDT and CDR2 FYEKMQ (reference sequence). This CDR3 region has 15 residues. Trimming at V came to 3 bases and at J to 0 bases, leaving 2 bases not matched to a gene. DNA of the CDR3: TGTGCCAGCAGCTTCAGGACTAGCGGCTCCTACGAGCAGTACTTC. As protein: CASSFRTSGSYEQYF.

V gene TRBV5-1 combines with J gene TRBJ2-5; the D gene is possibly TRBD2 (5 bases). The CDR3 runs to 18 residues. Trimming took 0 bases from V and 1 from J, leaving 19 bases between them. Germline CDR1 is SGHRS and CDR2 is YFSETQ. CDR3 region: CASSLVPPRGGSQETQYF. As DNA, the CDR3 is TGCGCCAGCAGCTTGGTCCCCCCCCGTGGAGGTAGCCAAGAGACCCAGTACTTC.